Below, 8 T cell receptor beta chains from the same sample are listed, as sequenced in a study of blood T cell repertoires in COVID-19. Clones were read by immunoSEQ multiplex PCR, and TCRdb kept only the in-frame ones, dropping some. Of around 420,000 clones listed, 88% are singletons. The sample was PBMCs or T cells enriched from blood (not recorded which). Receptors originate from a woman in her thirties or forties with acute COVID-19.

The chain joins TRBV5-4 to TRBJ2-1; the D gene is possibly TRBD2 (7 bases). V lost 0 bases to trimming and J lost 2 bases, with 12 bases between them. Per the germline V gene, CDR1 is SGHNT and CDR2 is YYREEE (reference sequence). The CDR3 has 16 residues. CDR3 coding DNA: TGTGCCAGCAGCTTGGCTGGGGGGGCCCCCTACAATGAGCAGTTCTTC. The encoded protein is CASSLAGGAPYNEQFF.

The chain carries TRBV4-1 and TRBJ2-7, with D tentatively TRBD2 (5 bases). Germline loops: CDR1 MGHRA, CDR2 YSYEKL. CDR3 length equals 14 residues. V was clipped by 1 base and J by 2 bases, with 9 bases between them. The CDR3 is CASSQVPRAYEQYF. DNA for the CDR3: TGCGCCAGCAGCCAAGTTCCGAGGGCCTACGAGCAGTACTTC.

The chain uses TRBV30 and TRBJ2-2; 9 bases are shared with TRBD2. Germline V gives CDR1 GTSNPN, CDR2 SVGIG (reference sequence). The CDR3 length is 15 residues. J lost 6 bases, V lost 5 bases, and 10 bases had no gene match. The CDR3 DNA reads as TGTGCCTGGGGACAAAGTGGCGGGGGGGCCGGGGAGCTGTTTTTT. Translated, it gives CAWGQSGGGAGELFF.

The chain uses TRBV9 and TRBJ1-6; D is perhaps TRBD1 (5 bases). The CDR3 is 14 amino acids. Germline CDR1 and CDR2: SGDLS and YYNGEE. V was pared by 1 base and J by 7 bases, with 9 bases between. The CDR3 sequence is CASSVSQGNSPLHF. CDR3 sequence (DNA): TGTGCCAGCAGCGTATCTCAGGGAAATTCACCCCTCCACTTT.

This clone was recorded at least ten times. This chain connects TRBV30 to TRBJ1-2; 8 bases match TRBD1. The CDR3 runs to 14 residues. Per germline, CDR1 GTSNPN and CDR2 SVGIG (reference sequence). The trim removed 3 bases at V and 8 bases at J, leaving 11 bases unmatched. CDR3 sequence: CAWRQGAGPGGYTF. CDR3 nucleotide sequence: TGTGCCTGGAGGCAGGGGGCGGGACCGGGCGGCTACACCTTC.

This sequence joins TRBV7-2 and TRBJ2-1; 8 bases map to TRBD2. The CDR3 totals 14 residues. Germline lookup yields CDR1 SGHTA and CDR2 FQGNSA. The J segment lost 9 bases and the V segment lost 4 bases, leaving 8 bases of the junction unmatched. The CDR3 region has the DNA TGTGCCAGCAGCTCCACGGGGGGGCTTTTTGAGCAGTTCTTC. Translating it yields CASSSTGGLFEQFF.

The chain links TRBV7-9 to TRBJ2-2, with a possible D match to TRBD2 (5 bases). Germline assignment: CDR1 SEHNR and CDR2 FQNEAQ (reference sequence). The CDR3 is 11 residues long. Trimming pared 6 bases from V and 8 bases from J, leaving 7 bases between. The CDR3 region has the DNA TGTGCCAGCAGGCCGGGAGGGGAGCTGTTTTTT. Its translation: CASRPGGELFF.

The chain is built from TRBV5-4 and TRBJ1-4; D uncertain. This CDR3 contains 15 residues. V was shortened by 1 base and J by 4 bases, with 11 bases between the two germline ends. Germline V gene lookup returns CDR1 SGHNT and CDR2 YYREEE (reference sequence). For the CDR3, the DNA is TGTGCCAGCAGCTTGTTTGGAGGGTATAATGAAAAACTGTTTTTT. Its protein is CASSLFGGYNEKLFF.